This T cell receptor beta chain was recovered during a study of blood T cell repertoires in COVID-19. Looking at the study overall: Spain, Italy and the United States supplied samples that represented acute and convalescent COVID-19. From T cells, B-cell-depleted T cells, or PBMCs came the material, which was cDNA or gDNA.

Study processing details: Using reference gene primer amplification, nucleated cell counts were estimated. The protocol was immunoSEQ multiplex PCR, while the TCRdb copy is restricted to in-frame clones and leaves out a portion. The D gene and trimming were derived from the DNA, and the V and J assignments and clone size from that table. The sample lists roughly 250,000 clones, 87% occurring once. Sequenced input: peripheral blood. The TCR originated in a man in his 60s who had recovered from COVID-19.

CDR3 coding DNA: TGTGCCAGCTCACCCCGACGGGACAACAATTCACCCCTCCACTTT. Protein product: CASSPRRDNNSPLHF. The chain recombines TRBV18 with TRBJ1-6, with TRBD1 as a possible D gene (6 bases). The V gene's germline CDR1 is KGHSH and CDR2 LQKENI. The CDR3 extends over 15 amino acids. Trimming took 3 bases from V and 7 from J, leaving 13 bases between them.